This T cell receptor (beta chain) was identified during a study of T cell responses to AZD1222 COVID-19 vaccine. V dropped 3 bases and J dropped 4; count of bases not matched to a gene: 0. CDR3 length equals 13 residues. Germline V gene data show CDR1 as SGHTS and CDR2 as YDEGEE. Method: immunoSEQ multiplex PCR; TCRdb's copy keeps in-frame clones and lacks some. The sample has 150,000 to 200,000 clones, 85% to 95% seen once. The rearrangement joins TRBV5-8 to TRBJ1-1, with 10 bases fitting TRBD1. The sample in question was peripheral blood, obtained 28 days after the second AZD1222 dose. The clonotype comes from an adult who received the AZD1222 COVID-19 vaccine. CDR3 sequence (DNA): TGTGCCAGCAGCTGGACAGGGGGCACTGAAGCTTTCTTT. Translating it yields CASSWTGGTEAFF.